The entry below describes one TCR beta chain. Its antigen is still unknown. The sample originates from a study of memory CD4+ T cells and cytomegalovirus serostatus. Across the study: Healthy Belgian adult donors included about nine CMV-positive and 24 CMV-negative people.

Single viable CD3+CD4+CD8-CD45RO+ cells were sorted as the memory CD4+ T cells. Study-level points and caveats: Each of some 67 CMV-associated TCRbeta sequences occurred in one to five individuals. CMV serostatus prediction reached median AUC about 0.95, or 0.9 with US-trained model. The CMV-associated TCR signature appears largely within the CD4+ memory repertoire.

The germline gives CDR1 SGHTA, CDR2 FQGTGA. Trimming took off 4 bases at V and 2 bases at J, with 21 bases between the two ends. This CDR3 spans 18 amino acids. Produced via immunoSEQ multiplex PCR; TCRdb's table is partial and in-frame only. The table lists under 55,000 clones, about 80% of them singletons. The sample was memory CD4+ T cells from blood. This clonotype originated in an adult in good health and CMV-seropositive. The V call is TRBV7-3, the J call TRBJ2-1, with a tentative D call TRBD2 (7 bases). CDR3 sequence: CASSSGTSARGPYNEQFF. In DNA form, the CDR3 reads TGTGCCAGCAGCTCCGGAACCTCTGCGCGGGGGCCCTACAATGAGCAGTTCTTC.